The next 25 T cell receptor beta chains were all read from a single sample in a study of early T cells in non-severe SARS-CoV-2 infection. TCRdb recomputed calls from the 5' RACE reads with MiXCR, one row per CDR3 protein. The sample lists tens of thousands of distinct CDR3 sequences, 20% occurring once. The specimen comprised whole blood, sampled at baseline. These receptors were obtained from an adult who was a healthcare worker with PCR-confirmed SARS-CoV-2 infection or an uninfected control (not recorded which).

This clonotype was counted between two and nine times. The rearrangement joins TRBV4-2 to TRBJ2-5; tentative D call: TRBD2 (7 bases). The CDR3 totals 17 residues. V was shortened by 4 bases and J by 4 bases, with 22 bases between the two germline ends. Germline V gene sequence: CDR1 LGHNA, CDR2 YNFKEQ. Here the CDR3 DNA reads TGTGCCAGCAGCCTCTCCGGACCGGGGGGCCTGAGAGAGACCCAGTACTTC. This translates into CASSLSGPGGLRETQYF.

This clonotype occurred a few times. The rearrangement links TRBV20-1 to TRBJ2-1, with 11 bases that match TRBD2. Per the germline V gene, CDR1 is DFQATT and CDR2 is SNEGSKA (reference sequence). There are 15 residues in the CDR3. With 2 bases clipped from V and 2 bases from J, the junction kept 2 bases outside the gene matches. CDR3 sequence: CSARPGLAAYNEQFF. CDR3 in DNA: TGCAGTGCTAGACCGGGACTAGCGGCCTACAATGAGCAGTTCTTC.

Here the CDR3 reads CASSQILFRGQGGYEQFF. CDR3 nucleotide sequence: TGTGCCAGCAGCCAAATCTTATTTCGAGGACAGGGGGGGTACGAGCAGTTCTTC. The chain joins TRBV3-1 to TRBJ2-1; 10 bases map to TRBD1. J gave up 10 bases and V 2 bases, and 17 bases lay outside the gene matches. The CDR3 loop spans 18 amino acids. CDR1 and CDR2 (germline): LGHDT, YNNKEL (reference sequence).

In its sample, this clonotype was seen a few times. V gene TRBV5-1 combines with J gene TRBJ2-7, with D perhaps matching TRBD1 (5 bases). CDR3 length: 14 amino acids. Germline-derived CDR1 and CDR2 are SGHRS and YFSETQ. Trimming took off 4 bases at V and 1 base at J, with 12 bases between the two ends. The CDR3 loop is CASSPRGGSYEQYF. The CDR3 DNA reads TGCGCCAGCAGCCCAAGGGGCGGATCCTACGAGCAGTACTTC.

The chain carries TRBV21-1 and TRBJ2-2; TRBD1 reflects the table's D call only, with no check against the DNA. TRBV21-1 is annotated as a pseudogene. The CDR3 totals 19 residues. CDR3 coding DNA: TGTGCCAGCAGCAAAGAGGATACCCCCAGGGGCCCATTCACCGGGGAGCTGTTTTTT. Residues: CASSKEDTPRGPFTGELFF.

This clonotype was picked up many times. The chain has TRBV5-1 and TRBJ1-1, with D possibly matching TRBD1 (5 bases). The V end was cut by 2 bases, the J end by 4 bases, with 12 bases between. The CDR3 is 14 residues long. Germline CDR1 is SGHRS and CDR2 is YFSETQ. CDR3 sequence: CASSFQGGITEAFF. Written as DNA, the CDR3 is TGCGCCAGCAGCTTCCAGGGAGGGATCACTGAAGCTTTCTTT. The whole variable domain, filled in from reference TRBV5-1 and TRBJ1-1, reads KAGVTQTPRYLIKTRGQQVTLSCSPISGHRSVSWYQQTPGQGLQFLFEYFSETQRNKGNFPGRFSGRQFSNSRSEMNVSTLELGDSALYLCASSFQGGITEAFFGQGTRLTVV.

This clonotype was picked up a small number of times. The genes are TRBV4-2 and TRBJ2-7; 9 bases agree with TRBD2. The trim removed 2 bases at V and 4 bases at J, leaving 3 bases unmatched. In germline, CDR1 is LGHNA, CDR2 YNFKEQ. The CDR3 consists of 14 residues. CDR3 sequence reads: CASSQRGGGYEQYF. In nucleotides, the CDR3 is TGTGCCAGCAGCCAACGCGGGGGGGGTTACGAGCAGTACTTC.

This clonotype was seen more than once but under ten times. The chain recombines TRBV13 with TRBJ1-2; tentatively, D is TRBD1 (5 bases). Germline V gene data show CDR1 as PRHDT and CDR2 as FYEKMQ (reference sequence). The V end lost 3 bases, the J end lost 0 bases, and 8 bases lay between the germline ends. This CDR3 spans 14 amino acids. The CDR3 reads CASSFLGANYGYTF. The CDR3 DNA sequence: TGTGCCAGCAGCTTTCTGGGGGCTAACTATGGCTACACCTTC.

This clonotype was counted a few times. The chain combines TRBV7-3 with TRBJ1-2; D call uncertain. Germline CDR1 reads SGHTA; CDR2 reads FQGTGA. V lost 7 bases and J lost 8, with 14 bases in between. This CDR3 comprises 12 residues. DNA of the CDR3: TGTGCCAGCAATGGTCCAGGCGGAGGCTACACCTTC. Translated, it gives CASNGPGGGYTF.

This clonotype was observed many times. The chain is built from TRBV15 and TRBJ2-5; maybe TRBD2 (6 bases). The CDR3 is made up of 15 amino acids. The germline CDR1 and CDR2 sequences are LNHNV and YYDKDF (reference sequence). Trimming removed 0 bases at V and 5 bases at J, with 13 bases between. CDR3 residues: CATSRDRRELETQYF. For the CDR3, the DNA is TGTGCCACCAGCAGAGATCGGAGGGAGTTGGAGACCCAGTACTTC.

The sample holds one count of this clonotype. The chain joins TRBV7-9 to TRBJ1-2, with D perhaps TRBD1 (6 bases). The CDR3 length is 15 residues. Germline lookup yields CDR1 SEHNR and CDR2 FQNEAQ (reference sequence). V lost 4 bases and J 3 bases, leaving 15 bases between the germline ends. CDR3 DNA: TGTGCCAGCAGCTATACAGGGATGTATGACTATGGCTACACCTTC. This translates into CASSYTGMYDYGYTF.

Ten or more counts support this clonotype. V is TRBV2 and J is TRBJ2-1; no definite D call. Germline V lookup: CDR1 SNHLY, CDR2 FYNNEI. The germline V and J ends were trimmed by 4 bases and 8 bases, with 9 bases remaining between them. The CDR3 consists of 12 residues. In nucleotides, the CDR3 is TGTGCCAGCAGTGCACCCTCCCATGAGCAGTTCTTC. This sequence encodes CASSAPSHEQFF. Using reference TRBV2 and TRBJ2-1 for the parts outside the CDR3, the full variable domain is EPEVTQTPSHQVTQMGQEVILRCVPISNHLYFYWYRQILGQKVEFLVSFYNNEISEKSEIFDDQFSVERPDGSNFTLKIRSTKLEDSAMYFCASSAPSHEQFFGPGTRLTVL.

This clonotype was found many times. The V and J genes are TRBV5-1 and TRBJ1-1, with TRBD1 identical over 7 bases. The CDR3 has 15 amino acids. CDR1 and CDR2 from the germline V gene are SGHRS and YFSETQ. Here the CDR3 reads CASIALGTGDAEAFF. As DNA, the CDR3 is TGCGCTTCTATTGCCCTGGGAACAGGGGACGCTGAAGCTTTCTTT.

This clonotype was seen more than once but under ten times. This CDR3 is CASVDYLNEQFF. The CDR3 DNA follows: TGCGCCAGCGTGGACTACCTCAATGAGCAGTTCTTC. The chain has TRBV10-2 and TRBJ2-1; D might be TRBD2 (6 bases). V lost 8 bases and J lost 6, with 11 bases in between. Germline values: CDR1 WSHSY, CDR2 SAAADI. This CDR3 is built from 12 residues.

The chain uses TRBV7-3 and TRBJ2-2; a weak D match, TRBD1 (8 bases). CDR1 is SGHTA, CDR2 FQGTGA, per germline. CDR3 length: 15 residues. Between the trimmed V and J ends, which lost 5 bases and 5 bases, there was a span of 15 bases. The CDR3 DNA reads TGTGCCAGCAGCCGCGACAGGGGAGGGACCGGGGAGCTGTTTTTT. The encoded protein is CASSRDRGGTGELFF.

The CDR3 DNA follows: TGTGCCAGCAGCCAAGAGGAGGAGCAGTACTTC. Translating gives CASSQEEEQYF. The chain has TRBV3-1 and TRBJ2-7; D ambiguous. CDR3 length: 11 amino acids. CDR1 LGHDT and CDR2 YNNKEL come from the germline V gene (reference sequence). Trimming left V 0 bases short and J 7 bases short, with 4 bases between.

The chain has TRBV9 and TRBJ2-3; possible D gene TRBD2, 6 bases. CDR3 length: 13 amino acids. The germline V and J ends were trimmed by 3 bases and 12 bases, with 17 bases remaining between them. From germline, CDR1 is SGDLS and CDR2 YYNGEE. The CDR3 reads CASSGEPGRLQYF. The CDR3 DNA reads TGTGCCAGCAGCGGCGAGCCGGGGAGGTTACAGTATTTT.

The table lists this clonotype with a few counts. The chain recombines TRBV29-1 with TRBJ1-4; tentative D call: TRBD1 (5 bases). The CDR3 is made up of 13 amino acids. The germline gives CDR1 SQVTM, CDR2 ANQGSEA. Trimming left V 4 bases short and J 7 bases short, with 13 bases between. CDR3 sequence reads: CSVAGAGGEKLFF. The CDR3 DNA follows: TGCAGCGTTGCCGGGGCGGGCGGTGAAAAACTGTTTTTT.

There are many counts of this clonotype. The chain uses TRBV7-8 and TRBJ1-2; possibly TRBD1 for D (5 bases). There are 17 residues in the CDR3. Looked up from germline, CDR1 is SGHVS and CDR2 is FQNEAQ. V lost 2 bases to trimming and J lost 4 bases, with 20 bases between them. CDR3 DNA sequence: TGTGCCAGCAGCTTACGCCAGGGCCAAAGCTCTCTCTATGGCTACACCTTC. Its translation: CASSLRQGQSSLYGYTF.

The V call is TRBV18, the J call TRBJ1-3; D is unresolved. Per the germline V gene, CDR1 is KGHSH and CDR2 is LQKENI. The CDR3 spans 16 residues. Trimming cost V 2 bases and J 4 bases, with 15 bases left between them. The CDR3 DNA follows: TGTGCCAGCTCACCAAGTGAAGGAATAGGAGGAAACACCATATATTTT. Protein product: CASSPSEGIGGNTIYF.

The rearrangement links TRBV7-9 to TRBJ1-4; 7 bases match TRBD1. Losses at the gene ends were 4 bases for V and 10 bases for J; bases not matched to a gene: 12. The CDR3 runs 15 residues. Germline CDR1 and CDR2: SEHNR and FQNEAQ (reference sequence). CDR3 nucleotide sequence: TGTGCCAGCAGCTGGGGACAGCCCGCGTCTGGAAAACTGTTTTTT. The encoded protein is CASSWGQPASGKLFF. The variable domain in full, with the rest retrieved from reference TRBV7-9 and TRBJ1-4, is DTGVSQNPRHKITKRGQNVTFRCDPISEHNRLYWYRQTLGQGPEFLTYFQNEAQLEKSRLLSDRFSAERPKGSFSTLEIQRTEQGDSAMYLCASSWGQPASGKLFFGSGTQLSVL.

The V gene is TRBV7-2, the J gene TRBJ1-3, with TRBD1 matching 7 bases. CDR1 is SGHTA, CDR2 FQGNSA, per germline. The CDR3 loop spans 15 amino acids. The V segment lost 3 bases and the J segment 2 bases; nucleotides outside the gene matches: 4. Here the CDR3 DNA reads TGTGCCAGCAGCTTCGACAGGGTGGCTGGAAACACCATATATTTT. It codes for CASSFDRVAGNTIYF.

The chain is built from TRBV19 and TRBJ2-2; 7 bases align to TRBD2. The germline CDR1 and CDR2 sequences are LNHDA and SQIVND (reference sequence). This CDR3 contains 15 residues. J was trimmed by 6 bases and V by 5 bases; bases with no gene match: 9. The CDR3 spells CASSPQRSGAGELFF. For the CDR3, the DNA is TGTGCCAGTAGTCCACAGAGAAGCGGGGCCGGGGAGCTGTTTTTT.

This clonotype showed up just a few times. This rearrangement joins TRBV30 to TRBJ1-5; 7 bases are shared with TRBD1. J lost 5 bases, V lost 3 bases, and 7 bases had no gene match. The length of the CDR3 is 14 residues. CDR1 GTSNPN and CDR2 SVGIG come from the germline V gene (reference sequence). The CDR3 protein is CAWSAGGAYQPQHF. In DNA, the CDR3 is TGTGCCTGGAGCGCAGGGGGGGCGTATCAGCCCCAGCATTTT.

In this sample, this clonotype turned up a few times. The chain combines TRBV30 with TRBJ1-1; no firm D call. This CDR3 is 14 amino acids long. Germline CDR1 GTSNPN, CDR2 SVGIG (reference sequence). V shed 3 bases and J shed 8 bases, with 19 bases lying between them. The CDR3 reads CAWSKTLRAAEAFF. The CDR3 coding sequence is TGTGCCTGGAGCAAAACCCTTCGGGCAGCAGAAGCTTTCTTT.